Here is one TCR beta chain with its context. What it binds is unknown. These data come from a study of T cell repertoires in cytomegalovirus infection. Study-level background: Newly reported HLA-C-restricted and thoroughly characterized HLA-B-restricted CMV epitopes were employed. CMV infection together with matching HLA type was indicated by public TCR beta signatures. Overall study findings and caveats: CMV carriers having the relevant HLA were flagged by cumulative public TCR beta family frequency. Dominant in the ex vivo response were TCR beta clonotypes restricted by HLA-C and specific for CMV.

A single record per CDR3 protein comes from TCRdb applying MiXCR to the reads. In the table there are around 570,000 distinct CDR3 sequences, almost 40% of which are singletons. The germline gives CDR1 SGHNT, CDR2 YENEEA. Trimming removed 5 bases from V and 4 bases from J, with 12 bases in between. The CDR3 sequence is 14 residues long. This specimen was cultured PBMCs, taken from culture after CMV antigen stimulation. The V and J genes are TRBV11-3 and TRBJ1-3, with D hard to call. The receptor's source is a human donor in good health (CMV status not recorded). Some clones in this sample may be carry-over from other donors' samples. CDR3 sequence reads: CASSRETDGNTIYF. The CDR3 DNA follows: TGTGCCAGCAGCCGAGAAACAGACGGAAACACCATATATTTT.